The 27 T cell receptor beta chains in this list originate from one sample, sequenced in a study of T cell repertoires in cytomegalovirus infection (dated by TCRdb to between 2017 and 2020). For sequencing, an Illumina HiSeq 1500 was employed. TCRdb cleaned the public reads at Q25 with fastp, built clones with MiXCR and kept in-frame beta chains. One record per CDR3 amino acid sequence lists the most common genes and DNA. Across this sample there are about 740,000 distinct CDR3 sequences, with roughly a third seen only once. 2.5% to 3.5% of the sample is taken by the ten largest. The sequencing sample was made of PBMCs. Every receptor here comes from a human donor in good health (CMV status not recorded). Some clones in this sample may be carry-over from other donors' samples.

This clonotype showed up many times. The CDR3 loop reads CASSLVLRGPRNEQFF. In DNA, the CDR3 is TGTGCCAGCAGCTTAGTGCTGCGGGGGCCCAGGAATGAGCAGTTCTTC. This chain uses TRBV7-2 with TRBJ2-1; D possibly corresponds to TRBD2 (7 bases). Germline V gene sequence: CDR1 SGHTA, CDR2 FQGNSA. CDR3 size: 16 residues. The germline V and J ends were trimmed by 1 base and 7 bases, with 17 bases remaining between them.

This clonotype was counted a few times. V usage is TRBV6-5 and J usage is TRBJ2-6; D gene uncertain. From germline, CDR1 is MNHEY and CDR2 SVGAGI. CDR3 length equals 18 residues. V shed 2 bases and J shed 1 base, with 15 bases lying between them. CDR3: CASSYRPELRSGANVLTF. Here the CDR3 DNA reads TGTGCCAGCAGTTACAGACCGGAGCTGAGGTCTGGGGCCAACGTCCTGACTTTC.

The genes are TRBV12-3 or TRBV12-4 and TRBJ1-4, with 10 positions matching TRBD1. J gave up 7 bases and V 6 bases, and 2 bases lay outside the gene matches. CDR3 length equals 13 residues. CDR3 bases: TGTGCCAGCAGGGGACAGGGGAGTGAAAAACTGTTTTTT. It yields the protein CASRGQGSEKLFF.

The chain uses TRBV2 and TRBJ1-4; D ambiguous. Germline V gene sequence: CDR1 SNHLY, CDR2 FYNNEI. The CDR3 is made up of 19 amino acids. The germline V and J ends were trimmed by 3 bases and 0 bases, with 20 bases remaining between them. CDR3: CASSDGGRSIRATNEKLFF. The CDR3 bases are TGTGCCAGCAGTGATGGCGGCAGGAGCATCCGGGCAACTAATGAAAAACTGTTTTTT. Drawing the rest from reference TRBV2 and TRBJ1-4, the complete variable domain is EPEVTQTPSHQVTQMGQEVILRCVPISNHLYFYWYRQILGQKVEFLVSFYNNEISEKSEIFDDQFSVERPDGSNFTLKIRSTKLEDSAMYFCASSDGGRSIRATNEKLFFGSGTQLSVL.

The rearrangement links TRBV6-6 to TRBJ1-1, with D possibly TRBD1 on 5 matching bases. Germline loops: CDR1 MNHNY, CDR2 SVGAGI (reference sequence). Trimming took off 5 bases at V and 11 bases at J, with 18 bases between the two ends. CDR3 length: 13 residues. DNA for the CDR3: TGTGCCAGCAGTCCAAGGGACCGCAGGGATGCTTTCTTT. It translates to CASSPRDRRDAFF.

This clonotype was recorded a few times. This rearrangement joins TRBV18 to TRBJ1-5; D uncertain. Germline V gene sequence: CDR1 KGHSH, CDR2 LQKENI. Trimming removed 2 bases from V and 4 bases from J, with 9 bases in between. CDR3 size: 14 residues. CDR3 in amino acids: CASSPGGTNQPQHF. CDR3 DNA sequence: TGTGCCAGCTCACCAGGAGGTACTAATCAGCCCCAGCATTTT.

The chain couples TRBV7-2 to TRBJ2-7; 7 nucleotides align to TRBD1. V was clipped by 4 bases and J by 1 base; unmatched bases: 4. The CDR3 totals 14 residues. Germline V CDR1 and CDR2: SGHTA, FQGNSA. The CDR3 bases are TGTGCCAGCAGCTCCCTACAGGGGTCCTACGAGCAGTACTTC. It specifies CASSSLQGSYEQYF.

This rearrangement joins TRBV28 to TRBJ1-5; the D is unclear. This CDR3 has 15 amino acids. Germline loops: CDR1 MDHEN, CDR2 SYDVKM. The V gene lost 3 bases and the J gene lost 1 base, with 10 bases spanning the gap. The CDR3 reads CASSFLTGSNQPQHF. Written as DNA, the CDR3 is TGTGCCAGCAGTTTTCTGACGGGGAGCAATCAGCCCCAGCATTTT.

This clonotype appeared a few times. The chain is built from TRBV20-1 and TRBJ1-5; D ambiguous. Germline-derived CDR1 and CDR2 are DFQATT and SNEGSKA (reference sequence). V gave up 4 bases and J gave up 0 bases, with 7 bases separating them. The length of the CDR3 is 13 residues. This CDR3 reads CSAKGNSNQPQHF. The CDR3 region has the DNA TGCAGTGCTAAGGGTAATAGCAATCAGCCCCAGCATTTT.

In this sample, this clonotype turned up a few times. The V and J genes are TRBV7-2 and TRBJ2-7; 7 nucleotides align to TRBD1. This CDR3 has 18 amino acids. J gave up 3 bases and V 5 bases, and 19 bases lay outside the gene matches. Germline V gene lookup returns CDR1 SGHTA and CDR2 FQGNSA. The chain's CDR3 is CASSLEGGQPSLYYEQYF. In DNA form, the CDR3 reads TGTGCCAGCAGCCTTGAAGGGGGACAGCCCTCTCTCTACTACGAGCAGTACTTC.

This clonotype turned up a few times. V gene TRBV7-8 combines with J gene TRBJ2-2; tentative D call: TRBD2 (6 bases). Germline V gene lookup returns CDR1 SGHVS and CDR2 FQNEAQ. CDR3 length: 14 amino acids. Trimming left V 6 bases short and J 4 bases short, with 12 bases between. The CDR3, as DNA: TGTGCCAGCAGACTCCGGGGGATCACCGGGGAGCTGTTTTTT. Its translation is CASRLRGITGELFF.

This clonotype was counted a single time. This may stem from a read error, because a much larger clone lies one nucleotide away. The chain couples TRBV7-2 to TRBJ2-2, with D perhaps matching TRBD2 (5 bases). Germline CDR1 reads SGHTA; CDR2 reads FQGNSA. The V and J ends lost 5 bases and 6 bases respectively, with 16 bases between them. CDR3 length: 15 residues. The CDR3: CASSLRLALAGELFF. Written as DNA, the CDR3 is TGTGCCAGCAGCCTCAGATTAGCGCTCGCCGGGGAGCTGTTTTTT.

A word on this clonotype: This sequence may be a read error, since a much larger clone differs from it by one base. The chain has TRBV7-8 and TRBJ2-1; the match to TRBD2 covers 11 bases. Germline V gene sequence: CDR1 SGHVS, CDR2 FQNEAQ. The CDR3 has 15 amino acids. The CDR3 sequence is CDSSVGGLAVNEQFF. CDR3 DNA sequence: TGTGACAGCAGCGTAGGGGGACTAGCGGTCAATGAGCAGTTCTTC.

The gene calls are TRBV5-5 and TRBJ2-3; 8 nucleotides match TRBD1. Looked up from germline, CDR1 is SGHKS and CDR2 is YYEKEE (reference sequence). The CDR3 totals 16 residues. With V trimmed by 7 bases and J by 6 bases, 16 bases remained unmatched. CDR3 amino acids: CASQTAGGAMSDTQYF. CDR3 in DNA: TGTGCCAGCCAGACCGCAGGGGGCGCGATGAGCGATACGCAGTATTTT.

This chain joins TRBV29-1 and TRBJ2-5; a possible D gene is TRBD2 (7 bases). CDR3 length: 15 amino acids. Germline V gene lookup returns CDR1 SQVTM and CDR2 ANQGSEA. With 6 bases removed from V and 2 bases from J, the gap between germline ends came to 19 bases. The DNA for the CDR3 is TGCAGCGTCGGAGGGGGGGGAGCACGACAAGAGACCCAGTACTTC. Translating gives CSVGGGGARQETQYF.

V gene TRBV7-9 combines with J gene TRBJ1-2, with 7 nucleotides matching TRBD1. Germline CDR1 reads SEHNR; CDR2 reads FQNEAQ (reference sequence). The CDR3 extends over 15 amino acids. V lost 4 bases to trimming and J lost 6 bases; unmatched junction nucleotides: 11. CDR3 nucleotides: TGTGCCAGCAGCTGGGACAGCCCAAAGGGGAATGGCTACACCTTC. Protein product: CASSWDSPKGNGYTF.

Concerning this clonotype itself: One end of the junction does not line up with germline, which may come from a read error. This chain connects TRBV19 to TRBJ2-2, with D perhaps matching TRBD2 (6 bases). This CDR3 has 16 residues. The germline V gene encodes CDR1 LNHDA and CDR2 SQIVND (reference sequence). The CDR3 loop is CASSIGTGKFDGGLFF. CDR3 sequence (DNA): TGTGCCAGTAGTATAGGGACCGGGAAGTTCGACGGGGGGCTGTTTTTT.

This sequence joins TRBV5-1 and TRBJ2-2; TRBD2 matches 10 bases. This CDR3 contains 18 residues. Germline V gives CDR1 SGHRS, CDR2 YFSETQ. The ends lost 3 bases at V and 0 bases at J; junction bases unmatched: 8. Here the CDR3 reads CASSSPSGRVSNTGELFF. CDR3 bases: TGCGCCAGCAGCTCACCAAGCGGGAGGGTGTCGAACACCGGGGAGCTGTTTTTT.

This clonotype was picked up a small number of times. This sequence joins TRBV12-3 or TRBV12-4 and TRBJ2-7, with D unresolved. Trimming cost V 9 bases and J 4 bases, with 22 bases left between them. CDR3 size: 15 residues. CDR3 sequence reads: CASSPGKGRSYEQYF. The CDR3 DNA reads as TGTGCCAGTTCCCCTGGGAAGGGAAGAAGTTACGAGCAGTACTTC.

The CDR3 loop is CASTEMTPGPLHF. Here the CDR3 DNA reads TGTGCCAGTACGGAGATGACACCGGGACCCCTCCACTTT. The chain joins TRBV19 to TRBJ1-6; D not resolved. Between the trimmed V and J ends, which lost 7 bases and 12 bases, there was a span of 16 bases. Germline V gene sequence: CDR1 LNHDA, CDR2 SQIVND (reference sequence). The CDR3 has 13 residues.

This clonotype has ten or more counts. This chain's CDR3 is CASSSSGTSGRAKEQYF. Here the CDR3 DNA reads TGTGCCAGCAGCTCCTCCGGGACTAGCGGGAGGGCGAAAGAGCAGTACTTC. The rearrangement uses TRBV7-2 and TRBJ2-7; 16 bases are a match to TRBD2. Germline V gives CDR1 SGHTA, CDR2 FQGNSA. There are 17 residues in the CDR3. V lost 4 bases, J lost 7 bases, and 10 bases stayed unmatched.

V is TRBV7-2 and J is TRBJ2-1; 11 bases align to TRBD2. Losses at the gene ends were 5 bases for V and 7 bases for J; bases not matched to a gene: 25. The CDR3 loop spans 21 amino acids. Germline CDR1 and CDR2: SGHTA and FQGNSA. CDR3 amino acids: CASSLPTPSGGPLGGVNEQFF. The CDR3 DNA reads TGTGCCAGCAGCCTCCCTACACCTAGCGGGGGGCCCCTAGGGGGGGTAAATGAGCAGTTCTTC.

Worth noting for this clonotype: One junction end does not reproduce the germline sequence, and a read error may be involved. The V gene is TRBV13, the J gene TRBJ1-3, with D possibly matching TRBD1 (6 bases). CDR1 PRHDT and CDR2 FYEKMQ come from the germline V gene (reference sequence). The CDR3 loop spans 13 amino acids. The DNA of the CDR3 is TGTGCCAGCAGCCCCCGGGGGCGGGGTCTCGGAGATTTT. It translates to CASSPRGRGLGDF. Combining the CDR3 with reference TRBV13 and TRBJ1-3 gives the whole variable domain AAGVIQSPRHLIKEKRETATLKCYPIPRHDTVYWYQQGPGQDPQFLISFYEKMQSDKGSIPDRFSAQQFSDYHSELNMSSLELGDSALYFCASSPRGRGLGDFGEGSWLTVV.

This clonotype was detected a few times. The chain uses TRBV10-3 and TRBJ2-7; tentatively, D is TRBD1 (6 bases). CDR3 length equals 12 residues. Trimming took 5 bases from V and 3 from J, leaving 8 bases between them. Per the germline V gene, CDR1 is ENHRY and CDR2 is SYGVKD. CDR3 sequence: CAISKTGYEQYF. The DNA of the CDR3 is TGTGCCATCAGTAAGACAGGCTACGAGCAGTACTTC.

This chain connects TRBV12-3 or TRBV12-4 to TRBJ1-1, with TRBD1 matching over 8 bases. Unmatched junction bases numbered 8, after V lost 7 bases and J lost 4 bases. This CDR3 is built from 14 residues. CDR3 protein: CASIRQGKGTEAFF. The CDR3 DNA reads as TGTGCCAGCATAAGACAGGGGAAGGGCACTGAAGCTTTCTTT.

The chain couples TRBV25-1 to TRBJ1-1; the D gene is possibly TRBD1 (5 bases). This CDR3 has 14 residues. Per the germline V gene, CDR1 is MGHDK and CDR2 is SYGVNS. Trimming removed 2 bases from V and 4 bases from J, with 11 bases in between. CDR3 protein: CASSEQGRGTEAFF. DNA of the CDR3: TGTGCCAGCAGTGAACAGGGAAGGGGCACTGAAGCTTTCTTT.

This clonotype was observed a few times. The V and J genes are TRBV7-9 and TRBJ2-5; no definite D call. Germline V lookup: CDR1 SEHNR, CDR2 FQNEAQ (reference sequence). The CDR3 runs to 15 residues. The V end was cut by 2 bases, the J end by 0 bases, with 10 bases between. The CDR3 region has the DNA TGTGCCAGCAGCTTAAAGAGACTGTACCAAGAGACCCAGTACTTC. Its translation: CASSLKRLYQETQYF. Full variable domain (rest looked up from reference TRBV7-9 and TRBJ2-5): DTGVSQNPRHKITKRGQNVTFRCDPISEHNRLYWYRQTLGQGPEFLTYFQNEAQLEKSRLLSDRFSAERPKGSFSTLEIQRTEQGDSAMYLCASSLKRLYQETQYFGPGTRLLVL.